This section outlines one T cell receptor beta chain sequence together with its context. This record belongs to a study of cytomegalovirus exposure and HLA in healthy donors. In the PCR, 60 Vbeta and 13 Jbeta primers were used. Profiling relied on immunoSEQ multiplex PCR, and the TCRdb table lists in-frame clones only, not all of them. The table includes more than 110,000 clones, about 80% detected once. CDR1 is KGHSH, CDR2 LQKENI, per germline. V shed 5 bases, J shed 2 bases, and the junction held 12 bases outside the gene matches. The CDR3 is 17 amino acids. This receptor was identified in a man aged 25-40 years in good health and CMV-seronegative. This chain uses TRBV18 with TRBJ2-7; 10 positions match TRBD1. Sequencing was done on a sample of PBMCs. CDR3 protein: CASSSLRTGTGAYEQYF. DNA of the CDR3: TGTGCCAGCTCATCCCTTCGGACCGGGACAGGGGCCTACGAGCAGTACTTC.